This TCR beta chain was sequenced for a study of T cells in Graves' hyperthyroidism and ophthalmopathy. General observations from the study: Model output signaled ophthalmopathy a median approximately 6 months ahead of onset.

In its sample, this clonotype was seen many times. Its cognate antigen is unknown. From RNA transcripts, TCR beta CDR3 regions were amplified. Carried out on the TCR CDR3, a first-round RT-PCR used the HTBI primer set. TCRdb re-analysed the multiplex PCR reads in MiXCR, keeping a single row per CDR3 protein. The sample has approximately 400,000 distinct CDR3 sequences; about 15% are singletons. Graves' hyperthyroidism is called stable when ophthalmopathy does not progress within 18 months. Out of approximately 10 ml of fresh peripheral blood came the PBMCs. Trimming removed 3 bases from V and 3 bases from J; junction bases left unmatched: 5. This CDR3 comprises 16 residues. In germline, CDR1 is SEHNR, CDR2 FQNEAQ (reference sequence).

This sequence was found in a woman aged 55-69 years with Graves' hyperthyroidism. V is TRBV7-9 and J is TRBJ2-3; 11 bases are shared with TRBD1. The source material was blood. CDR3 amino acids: CASSFRTGGRTDTQYF. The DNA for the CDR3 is TGTGCCAGCAGCTTCAGGACAGGGGGCAGGACAGATACGCAGTATTTT.